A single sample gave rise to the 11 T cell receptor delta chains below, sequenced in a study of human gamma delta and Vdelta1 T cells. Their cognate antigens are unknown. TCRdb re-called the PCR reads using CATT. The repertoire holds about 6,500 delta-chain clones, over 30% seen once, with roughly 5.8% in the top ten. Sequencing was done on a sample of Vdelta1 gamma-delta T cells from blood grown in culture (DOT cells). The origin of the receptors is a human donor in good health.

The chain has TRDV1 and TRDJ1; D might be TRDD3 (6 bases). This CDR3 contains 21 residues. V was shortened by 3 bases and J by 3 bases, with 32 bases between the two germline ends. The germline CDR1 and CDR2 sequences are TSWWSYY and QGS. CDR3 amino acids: CALGEGIVPVGPWDRADKLIF. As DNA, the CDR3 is TGTGCTCTTGGGGAGGGGATTGTTCCTGTAGGACCCTGGGACCGGGCCGATAAACTCATCTTT.

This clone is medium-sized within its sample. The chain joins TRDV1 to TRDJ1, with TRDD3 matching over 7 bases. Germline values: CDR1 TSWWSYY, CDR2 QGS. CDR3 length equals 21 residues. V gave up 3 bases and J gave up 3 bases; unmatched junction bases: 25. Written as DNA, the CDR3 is TGTGCTCTTGGGGATCCCCCCCGTTTTCCACGAGGTGGGGGAAGCTCCGATAAACTCATCTTT. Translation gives CALGDPPRFPRGGGSSDKLIF.

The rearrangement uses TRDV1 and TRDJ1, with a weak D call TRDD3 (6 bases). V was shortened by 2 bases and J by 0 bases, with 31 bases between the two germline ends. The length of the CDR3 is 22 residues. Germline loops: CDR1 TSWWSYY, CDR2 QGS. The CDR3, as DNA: TGTGCTCTTGGGGAAGGAATTTTTCGCAATCGGTTACTGGGAGAACACACCGATAAACTCATCTTT. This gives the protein CALGEGIFRNRLLGEHTDKLIF.

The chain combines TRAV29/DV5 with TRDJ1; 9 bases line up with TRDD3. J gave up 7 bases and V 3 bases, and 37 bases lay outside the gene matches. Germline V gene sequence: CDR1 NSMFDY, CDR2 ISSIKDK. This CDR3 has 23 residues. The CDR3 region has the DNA TGTGCAGCAACGACCCCATTTGCGTGGCAAAGTGTCTGGGGATACGCCTTTGTTGGTAAACTCATCTTT. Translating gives CAATTPFAWQSVWGYAFVGKLIF.

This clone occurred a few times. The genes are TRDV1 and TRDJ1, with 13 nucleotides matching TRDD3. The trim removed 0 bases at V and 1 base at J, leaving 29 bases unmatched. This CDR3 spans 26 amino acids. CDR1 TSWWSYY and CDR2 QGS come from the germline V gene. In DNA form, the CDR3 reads TGTGCTCTTGGGGAACTAGAACGTGGTCTTCCTCCCTTAGACTGGGGGATACGCATTTCCACCGATAAACTCATCTTT. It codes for CALGELERGLPPLDWGIRISTDKLIF.

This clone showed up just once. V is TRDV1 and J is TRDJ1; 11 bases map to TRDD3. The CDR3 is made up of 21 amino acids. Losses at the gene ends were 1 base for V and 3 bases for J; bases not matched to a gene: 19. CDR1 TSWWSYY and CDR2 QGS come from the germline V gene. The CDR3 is CALGEHTRLGDKSAYPDKLIF. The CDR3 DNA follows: TGTGCTCTTGGGGAACACACTAGACTGGGGGATAAAAGCGCGTATCCCGATAAACTCATCTTT.

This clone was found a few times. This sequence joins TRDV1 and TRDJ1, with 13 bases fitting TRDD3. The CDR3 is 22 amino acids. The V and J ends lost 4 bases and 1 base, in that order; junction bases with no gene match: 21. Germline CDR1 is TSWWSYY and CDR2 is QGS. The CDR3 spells CALGGPFLRFILGDTRTDKLIF. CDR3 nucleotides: TGTGCTCTTGGGGGCCCCTTCCTACGTTTCATACTGGGGGATACGCGCACCGATAAACTCATCTTT.

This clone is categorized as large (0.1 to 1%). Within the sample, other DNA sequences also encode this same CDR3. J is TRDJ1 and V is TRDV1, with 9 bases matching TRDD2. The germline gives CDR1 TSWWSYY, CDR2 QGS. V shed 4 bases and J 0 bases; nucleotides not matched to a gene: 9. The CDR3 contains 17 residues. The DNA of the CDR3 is TGTGCTCTTGGGGGGCCTTCCTACGGGGGTTACACCGATAAACTCATCTTT. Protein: CALGGPSYGGYTDKLIF.

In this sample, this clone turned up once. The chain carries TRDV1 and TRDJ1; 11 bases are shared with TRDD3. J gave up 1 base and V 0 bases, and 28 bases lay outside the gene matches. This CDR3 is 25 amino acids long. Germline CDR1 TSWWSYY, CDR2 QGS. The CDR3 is CALGELLLPPPRVGDTRVRTDKLIF. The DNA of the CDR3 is TGTGCTCTTGGGGAACTCCTTCTTCCCCCACCTCGGGTGGGGGATACGCGGGTACGCACCGATAAACTCATCTTT.

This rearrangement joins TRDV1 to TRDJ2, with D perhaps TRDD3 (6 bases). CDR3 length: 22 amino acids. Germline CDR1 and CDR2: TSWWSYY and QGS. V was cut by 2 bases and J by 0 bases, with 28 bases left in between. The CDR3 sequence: CALGEGWPSRVLGGALTAQLFF. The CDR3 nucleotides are TGTGCTCTTGGGGAAGGGTGGCCTTCGAGGGTCTTGGGGGGCGCTTTGACAGCACAACTCTTCTTT.

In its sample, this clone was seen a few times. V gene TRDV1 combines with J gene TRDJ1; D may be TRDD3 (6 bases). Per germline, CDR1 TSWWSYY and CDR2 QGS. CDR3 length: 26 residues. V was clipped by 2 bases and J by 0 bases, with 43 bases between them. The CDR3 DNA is TGTGCTCTTGGGGAATCGCTCGCCCTTACTTCGCCCCAACTGGGTGAAATGAATCTGTACACCGATAAACTCATCTTT. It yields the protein CALGESLALTSPQLGEMNLYTDKLIF.